This T cell receptor beta chain is drawn from a study of beta chain features in type 1 diabetes. In total, each donor contributed a single heparinised blood draw that averaged roughly 110 mL. A sort by CD45RO/CCR7/CD25/CD127/CD95/CD27 yielded CD4+ naive, central memory, regulatory and stem cell-like memory cells. V dropped 3 bases and J dropped 5 bases, with 13 bases sitting between them. CDR1 ENHRY and CDR2 SYGVKD come from the germline V gene. This CDR3 region has 15 residues. TCRB transcripts that were expressed got sequenced, as all of the isolated RNA had been reverse transcribed. Sequencing was performed with immunoSEQ multiplex PCR; in TCRdb, only in-frame clones are kept and a portion is missing. The repertoire holds hundreds of thousands of clones, with around a sixth as singletons. In this sample, this clone turned up a few times.

V gene TRBV10-3 combines with J gene TRBJ2-2; no reliable D call. Specimen: naive CD4+ T cells from blood. The sequence derives from a man between 18 and 29 years old in good health. The CDR3 reads CAISDLVNLTGELFF. In nucleotides, the CDR3 is TGTGCCATCAGTGACTTGGTGAACCTTACCGGGGAGCTGTTTTTT.